This note documents a single T cell receptor beta chain sequence. Its antigen remains undetermined. Qualities for individual bases were not recorded, and no much larger clone is one base off. The CDR3 holds 14 amino acids from the cysteine to the phenylalanine. Only the CDR3 portion is preserved as DNA: 42 bases, with reading frame beginning at the first base. V and J are trimmed by 5 bases and 3 bases, and the gene matches miss 6 bases of the junction. CDR1 and CDR2, per the germline V gene (reference sequence), are SEHNR and FQNEAQ. Collaborating institutions collected whole blood in K2EDTA tubes following their own protocols. Collaborator samples were shipped for TCRbeta analysis as frozen whole blood, isolated PBMCs, or DNA extracted from either sample type. TCRbeta CDR3 regions were amplified from genomic DNA by means of the immunoSEQ Assay, a bias-controlled multiplex PCR. Under the source paper's analysis protocol: Within the assay, amplification of reference gene primers was used to estimate how many nucleated cells each sample contained. To quantify the absolute abundance of each unique TCRbeta CDR3 rearrangement, sequence reads were collapsed and filtered. Productive Simpson clonality was computed per sample as the square root of Simpson's diversity index over productive rearrangements. TCRdb took over this immuneACCESS table, retaining in-frame rearrangements with V and J assigned. Such tables are incomplete; in checked studies, under half of the missing clones stem from an unresolved V gene, and the remainder is unexplained. For V, J and clone size, that table is used; D and trimming come from the DNA. For this sample there are roughly 190,000 clones; about 85% appear just once. The top ten clonotypes cover approximately 8.9% of the sample.

This specimen belongs to a study of blood T cell repertoires in COVID-19 (dated by TCRdb to 2018 to 2021). Notes on the research overall: Samples from collaborators originated in the United States, Italy and Spain and spanned both the acute and convalescent phases of COVID-19. The material from the prospective study consisted of cDNA or gDNA derived from T cells, B-cell-depleted T cells, or PBMCs. The dataset comprised deeply sampled blood TCRbeta repertoires from subjects exposed to, actively infected with, or recovered from COVID-19. The repertoires were made available in a free public database intended to serve as a resource for research on the immune response to SARS-CoV-2. The samples were drawn from the first 160 participants of the ongoing ImmuneRACE study and from 1,254 subjects provided by 6 global collaborators. Nearly every sample came with metadata listing a de-identified subject ID, COVID-19 status, age in years and sex. Where HLA class I and class II types were available, the types were taken from metadata supplied by the sample provider, not from assay-based typing. Overall study results and their limits: The amount of clinical and demographic metadata varied by source and participant and was provided uncurated.

The rearrangement combines TRBV7-9 with TRBJ2-5; TRBD1 fits 7 bases in the junction. This TCR was recovered from a woman aged 55 to 70 with acute or convalescent COVID-19. Sequencing was performed on peripheral blood. DNA sequence: TGTGCCAGCAGCCCGCAGACAGGGAAAGAGACCCAGTACTTC. It specifies CASSPQTGKETQYF. Beyond the CDR3, the reference TRBV7-9 and TRBJ2-5 genes provide the residues; the full variable domain reads: DTGVSQNPRHKITKRGQNVTFRCDPISEHNRLYWYRQTLGQGPEFLTYFQNEAQLEKSRLLSDRFSAERPKGSFSTLEIQRTEQGDSAMYLCASSPQTGKETQYFGPGTRLLVL.